One and the same sample provided the 15 T cell receptor beta chains below, sequenced in a study of T-cell memory formation after mild COVID-19. Via MiXCR, TCRdb re-called the 5' RACE reads, giving one row per CDR3 protein. This table has about 270,000 distinct CDR3 sequences, 15% appearing once. The sequencing input was PBMCs or a T cell subset sorted from them (not recorded which). These receptors were collected from an adult woman who had mild COVID-19 (a few samples of this study predate the infection). Cell type and time point are not known.

This clonotype has just a few counts. The chain employs TRBV5-1 and TRBJ2-1; D is perhaps TRBD1 (8 bases). V was trimmed by 1 base and J by 8 bases, leaving 19 bases between them. Germline lookup yields CDR1 SGHRS and CDR2 YFSETQ. CDR3 size: 16 residues. The CDR3 is CASSLTGGGLVHEQFF. CDR3 sequence (DNA): TGCGCCAGCAGCTTGACAGGGGGGGGTCTAGTCCATGAGCAGTTCTTC.

This clonotype was counted between two and nine times. The gene calls are TRBV20-1 and TRBJ2-1; D possibly corresponds to TRBD2 (6 bases). CDR1 is DFQATT and CDR2 is SNEGSKA in the germline V gene (reference sequence). The V and J ends lost 5 bases and 2 bases respectively, with 10 bases between them. CDR3 length: 13 residues. The CDR3 DNA reads TGCAGTGCTCGGGAGTGGGCCTACAATGAGCAGTTCTTC. Translated: CSAREWAYNEQFF.

The chain has TRBV29-1 and TRBJ1-2; 9 nucleotides align to TRBD1. The CDR3 totals 13 residues. The germline gives CDR1 SQVTM, CDR2 ANQGSEA. The V segment lost 4 bases and the J segment 10 bases; nucleotides outside the gene matches: 10. The CDR3 sequence is CSVVADRGISYTF. As DNA, the CDR3 is TGCAGCGTTGTTGCGGACAGGGGTATATCCTACACCTTC. The variable domain in full, completed from reference TRBV29-1 and TRBJ1-2, reads SAVISQKPSRDICQRGTSLTIQCQVDSQVTMMFWYRQQPGQSLTLIATANQGSEATYESGFVIDKFPISRPNLTFSTLTVSNMSPEDSSIYLCSVVADRGISYTFGSGTRLTVV.

This clonotype was detected only a few times. The chain links TRBV7-9 to TRBJ2-3; TRBD2 matches at 10 bases. This CDR3 is 18 amino acids long. The germline gives CDR1 SEHNR, CDR2 FQNEAQ (reference sequence). Trimming cost V 1 base and J 3 bases; bases outside gene matches: 10. The CDR3 protein is CASSLGSLAGAQTDTQYF. For the CDR3, the DNA is TGTGCCAGCAGCTTAGGAAGTCTAGCGGGAGCGCAAACAGATACGCAGTATTTT.

The chain has TRBV12-3 or TRBV12-4 and TRBJ2-1; TRBD2 matches 10 bases. The CDR3 has 15 amino acids. The V gene end was trimmed by 5 bases and the J gene end by 8 bases; junction bases not matched to a gene: 9. CDR3 DNA: TGTGCCAGCAGTACCATTAGCGGGAGGCTGGATGAGCAGTTCTTC. This sequence encodes CASSTISGRLDEQFF.

This clonotype was seen more than once but under ten times. This chain links TRBV5-1 with TRBJ2-5; the match to TRBD2 covers 11 bases. Germline loops: CDR1 SGHRS, CDR2 YFSETQ. V was clipped by 4 bases and J by 0 bases; unmatched bases: 5. The CDR3 sequence is 16 residues long. The CDR3 DNA reads TGCGCCAGCAGCAAGACTAGCGGGATCAACCAAGAGACCCAGTACTTC. Protein sequence: CASSKTSGINQETQYF.

This clonotype was recorded many times. The rearrangement uses TRBV12-3 or TRBV12-4 and TRBJ2-7, with D uncertain. Trimming removed 6 bases at V and 2 bases at J, with 5 bases between. This CDR3 comprises 11 residues. The CDR3 loop reads CASSWAYEQYF. The CDR3 DNA follows: TGTGCCAGCAGCTGGGCCTACGAGCAGTACTTC.

J is TRBJ2-7 and V is TRBV5-5; D not resolved. Germline assignment: CDR1 SGHKS and CDR2 YYEKEE (reference sequence). Trimming left V 0 bases short and J 6 bases short, with 10 bases between. The CDR3 spans 13 residues. Here the CDR3 DNA reads TGTGCCAGCAGCTTGGTGTTAGCAGGCGAGCAGTACTTC. Protein sequence: CASSLVLAGEQYF.

This clonotype was picked up many times. The chain employs TRBV4-3 and TRBJ2-1; TRBD1 aligns across 8 bases. The length of the CDR3 is 15 residues. Unmatched junction bases numbered 6, after V lost 6 bases and J lost 2 bases. Germline V gives CDR1 LGHNA, CDR2 YSLEER. CDR3 sequence: CASRQTGGTYNEQFF. The CDR3 DNA sequence: TGCGCCAGCAGGCAAACAGGGGGAACCTACAATGAGCAGTTCTTC.

V gene TRBV13 combines with J gene TRBJ2-2; D possibly matches TRBD1 or TRBD2 (5 bases each). CDR3 length: 17 amino acids. Trimming took 5 bases from V and 3 from J, leaving 19 bases between them. Germline CDR1 and CDR2: PRHDT and FYEKMQ (reference sequence). CDR3 loop: CASSTTLLGAHTGELFF. The CDR3 coding sequence is TGTGCCAGCAGCACAACGCTACTAGGGGCTCACACCGGGGAGCTGTTTTTT.

The chain has TRBV5-1 and TRBJ2-3; 7 nucleotides line up with TRBD2. CDR3 length: 18 residues. J was trimmed by 2 bases and V by 6 bases; bases with no gene match: 18. Germline V gene lookup returns CDR1 SGHRS and CDR2 YFSETQ. Here the CDR3 reads CASISGISGGLNTDTQYF. Written as DNA, the CDR3 is TGCGCCAGCATAAGCGGGATCTCTGGTGGTTTAAACACAGATACGCAGTATTTT.

The V call is TRBV15, the J call TRBJ1-4, with D tentatively TRBD1 (5 bases). CDR1 LNHNV and CDR2 YYDKDF come from the germline V gene (reference sequence). CDR3 length: 15 residues. V lost 8 bases and J 3 bases, leaving 16 bases between the germline ends. CDR3 sequence (DNA): TGTGCCACCTCAGGGTCCCCGGTGTCTAATGAAAAACTGTTTTTT. Its translation: CATSGSPVSNEKLFF. The full variable domain, completed using reference TRBV15 and TRBJ1-4, is DAMVIQNPRYQVTQFGKPVTLSCSQTLNHNVMYWYQQKSSQAPKLLFHYYDKDFNNEADTPDNFQSRRPNTSFCFLDIRSPGLGDTAMYLCATSGSPVSNEKLFFGSGTQLSVL.

This clonotype was picked up many times. The chain couples TRBV5-1 to TRBJ2-1; D is perhaps TRBD1 or TRBD2 (6 bases each). V gave up 0 bases and J gave up 3 bases, with 10 bases separating them. Per germline, CDR1 SGHRS and CDR2 YFSETQ. This CDR3 has 15 residues. CDR3 sequence reads: CASSLEGGFYNEQFF. In DNA form, the CDR3 reads TGCGCCAGCAGCTTGGAAGGGGGGTTCTACAATGAGCAGTTCTTC. Supplemented by reference TRBV5-1 and TRBJ2-1, the full variable domain reads KAGVTQTPRYLIKTRGQQVTLSCSPISGHRSVSWYQQTPGQGLQFLFEYFSETQRNKGNFPGRFSGRQFSNSRSEMNVSTLELGDSALYLCASSLEGGFYNEQFFGPGTRLTVL.

This clonotype was seen many times. The rearrangement links TRBV4-2 to TRBJ2-2; 10 bases align to TRBD2. The CDR3 extends over 17 amino acids. Germline trimming cut 0 bases from V and 5 bases from J; bases unmatched to any gene: 6. Germline V gene sequence: CDR1 LGHNA, CDR2 YNFKEQ. The CDR3 reads CASSQDFRTSGTGELFF. In DNA, the CDR3 is TGTGCCAGCAGCCAAGATTTTAGGACTAGCGGTACCGGGGAGCTGTTTTTT.

The chain couples TRBV5-6 to TRBJ2-7; no definite D call. The CDR3 extends over 11 amino acids. The V end lost 4 bases, the J end lost 5 bases, and 7 bases lay between the germline ends. Per germline, CDR1 SGHDT and CDR2 YYEEEE. CDR3 nucleotide sequence: TGTGCCAGCAGCACGCTCCACGAGCAGTACTTC. This gives the protein CASSTLHEQYF.